A selection of T cell receptor beta chains follows, all from one sample in a study of human T cells and chemical hapten exposure. TCRdb reprocessed the RACE reads with MiXCR, giving one entry per CDR3 protein. The sample lists around 99,000 distinct CDR3 sequences; roughly a tenth were seen once. The material was whole blood, obtained in connection with sensitization to the hapten diphenylcyclopropenone (DPC). Source of these receptors: a woman aged 40 to 55 with alopecia areata. Some clones in this sample may be carry-over from other donors' samples. CDR3s include the opening cysteine and the closing phenylalanine or tryptophan. D genes are given only for firm matches. Some rows mark clone size as missing; the rest say once, few, many or name a class of expanded clone.

j_call	v_call	clone_size	d_call	cdr3_nt	cdr3_aa
TRBJ2-1	TRBV4-1	many	NA	TGCGCCAGCAGCCTCCTGGGGGCCCCCTACAATGAGCAGTTCTTC	CASSLLGAPYNEQFF
TRBJ2-4	TRBV29-1	NA	NA	TGCAGCGTTGAGGAGCCTGGAGAAGCCAAAAACATTCAGTACTTC	CSVEEPGEAKNIQYF
TRBJ2-1	TRBV12-3/TRBV12-4	few	TRBD1	TGTGCCAGCGGAACCGACAGGGGGGGCAGGCAGTTCTTC	CASGTDRGGRQFF
TRBJ1-2	TRBV6-2/TRBV6-3	NA	NA	TGTGCCAGCAGTTACGGTGGCGGTTCCGGGGCCAACTATGGCTACACCTTC	CASSYGGGSGANYGYTF
TRBJ1-4	TRBV11-2	many	NA	NA	CASSLDLAQRMKNCFF
TRBJ2-3	TRBV24-1	few	TRBD1	TGTGCCACCAGTGACCAGACAGGGGCAGATACGCAGTATTTT	CATSDQTGADTQYF
TRBJ1-5	TRBV4-2	NA	TRBD1	TGTGCCAGCAGCCGGGACAGGGGGTACAATCAGCCCCAGCATTTT	CASSRDRGYNQPQHF
TRBJ2-7	TRBV6-5	many	NA	TGTGCCAGCAGTTACGGGGGGACCAGCTACGAGCAGTACTTC	CASSYGGTSYEQYF
TRBJ2-7	TRBV5-1	many	TRBD1	TGCGCCAGCAGCTTGGCCGGGACAGAGAGCTCCTACGAGCAGTACTTC	CASSLAGTESSYEQYF
TRBJ2-3	TRBV10-1	many	TRBD2	TGCGCCAGCAGTGCAGCGGGGGAGAGCACAGATACGCAGTATTTT	CASSAAGESTDTQYF
TRBJ2-7	TRBV5-4	few	NA	TGTGCCAGCAGCTCAGAAGGACGGAGGTACGAGCAGTACTTC	CASSSEGRRYEQYF
TRBJ2-3	TRBV5-1	NA	TRBD2	TGCGCCAGCAGCTTGGGACTAGCGGGGATATCAGATACGCAGTATTTT	CASSLGLAGISDTQYF
TRBJ2-5	TRBV3-1	NA	TRBD1	TGTGCCAGCAGCCCCGGGACAGGGTTGTTAGCAGAGACCCAGTACTTC	CASSPGTGLLAETQYF
TRBJ1-1	TRBV6-2/TRBV6-3	few	NA	TGTGCCAGCAGCGAAGGGGACTTGTCCGCTGAAGCTTTCTTT	CASSEGDLSAEAFF
TRBJ2-7	TRBV7-6	many	NA	TGTGCCAGCAGCGGGGGGGGGACAGCCATCTCCTACGAGCAGTACTTC	CASSGGGTAISYEQYF
TRBJ2-1	TRBV13	few	NA	TGTGCCAGCAGCCCTGTCCTGACTGGGAAGTCGTTCTTC	CASSPVLTGKSFF
TRBJ1-6	TRBV15	many	TRBD1	TGTGCCACCAGCAGAGATGCCCTATATCTGGCAGGGGGTATCCCTTGGAATTCACCCCTCCACTTT	CATSRDALYLAGGIPWNSPLHF
TRBJ1-2	TRBV30	few	NA	TGTGCCTGGTACTATTATAGTGGCTACACCTTC	CAWYYYSGYTF
TRBJ2-1	TRBV11-2	NA	TRBD2	TGTGCCAGCAGCGGGGGACTACCTAGCTCCTACAATGAGCAGTTCTTC	CASSGGLPSSYNEQFF
TRBJ1-1	TRBV29-1	many	NA	TGCAGCGTCCGCGGACCGGCCACTGAAGCTTTCTTT	CSVRGPATEAFF
TRBJ2-3	TRBV9	NA	NA	TGTGCCAGCAGCGTAGGAGGCAGGGTTTCAGATACGCAGTATTTT	CASSVGGRVSDTQYF
TRBJ1-6	TRBV7-2	NA	TRBD1	TGTGCCAGCAGACAGACGGGGACAGGCAATTCACCCCTCCACTTT	CASRQTGTGNSPLHF
TRBJ1-1	TRBV9	few	NA	TGTGCCAGCAGCGTAGGGCAGGGTTCGAACACTGAAGCTTTCTTT	CASSVGQGSNTEAFF
TRBJ1-5	TRBV20-1	NA	NA	TGCAGTGCTAGGGACAACAGGGTAGGGCAGCCCCAGCATTTT	CSARDNRVGQPQHF
TRBJ2-2	TRBV4-3	many	NA	TGCGCCAGCAGCCAAGATGCTTCCACGAACACCGGGGAGCTGTTTTTT	CASSQDASTNTGELFF
TRBJ2-2	TRBV7-8	many	TRBD2	TGTGCCAGCAGCTCCCGGACTAGTCCTCCCGGGGAGCTGTTTTTT	CASSSRTSPPGELFF
TRBJ2-6	TRBV6-2/TRBV6-3	many	NA	TGTGCCAGCAGTTACGAGACGGCTGGGGCCAACGTCCTGACTTTC	CASSYETAGANVLTF
TRBJ1-1	TRBV5-1	many	NA	TGCGCCAGCAGCCTGGACGGGCCGGGAACTGAAGCTTTCTTT	CASSLDGPGTEAFF
TRBJ2-3	TRBV4-2	many	TRBD2	TGTGCCAGCAGCCATGGAGGGACTAGCGGGGGGCCGAGCACAGATACGCAGTATTTT	CASSHGGTSGGPSTDTQYF
TRBJ2-7	TRBV20-1	many	TRBD2	TGCAGTGCTGACCTAGCGGGGCCCTCCTACGAGCAGTACTTC	CSADLAGPSYEQYF
TRBJ2-7	TRBV3-1	few	NA	TGTGCCAGCAGCCAAGACGGAATAGACGGCAGATACGAGCAGTACTTC	CASSQDGIDGRYEQYF
TRBJ2-7	TRBV27	few	NA	TGTGCCAGCAGTTTATTTCAGAGTAGGGGTTCCAGCTCCTACGAGCAGTACTTC	CASSLFQSRGSSSYEQYF
TRBJ2-7	TRBV7-2	many	TRBD1	TGTGCCAGCAGCTTATTACAGGGGATAACCTACGAGCAGTACTTC	CASSLLQGITYEQYF
TRBJ1-2	TRBV7-9	many	TRBD1	TGTGCCAGCAGCTTTCGGACAGGGAGTTATGGCTACACCTTC	CASSFRTGSYGYTF
TRBJ1-1	TRBV12-3/TRBV12-4	NA	NA	TGTGCCAGCAGTTTATTGAGAGGACAGTTGAACACTGAAGCTTTCTTT	CASSLLRGQLNTEAFF
TRBJ2-5	TRBV5-1	many	NA	TGCGCCAGCAGCTCTGGGGCTGAGGAGACCCAGTACTTC	CASSSGAEETQYF
TRBJ1-6	TRBV18	NA	NA	TGTGCCAGCTCACCATTCCAGGGACCATATAATTCACCCCTCCACTTT	CASSPFQGPYNSPLHF
TRBJ2-3	TRBV5-6	NA	TRBD2	TGTGCCAGCAGCTTGGAGTTCGACAGCGGGGGGGCAGTAGCGCAGTATTTT	CASSLEFDSGGAVAQYF
TRBJ1-4	TRBV7-9	NA	TRBD1	TGTGCCAGCAGCTTAGAACAGGGGGAAAAACTGTTTTTT	CASSLEQGEKLFF
TRBJ1-5	TRBV30	many	NA	TGTGCCTGCGATGGGGGGGGAGGCAATCAGCCCCAGCATTTT	CACDGGGGNQPQHF
TRBJ2-1	TRBV4-1	NA	TRBD2	TGCGCCAGCAGCCAAGATCGGAGCGGGGGGGCCAGGGAGCAGTTCTTC	CASSQDRSGGAREQFF
TRBJ2-3	TRBV7-2	few	NA	TGTGCCAGCAGCTTAGTTAGCGCAGATACGCAGTATTTT	CASSLVSADTQYF
TRBJ2-3	TRBV10-3	few	TRBD2	TGTGCCATCAGCCCCGCCCGACTAGCGGCCGTCACAGATACGCAGTATTTT	CAISPARLAAVTDTQYF
TRBJ2-5	TRBV28	once	NA	TGTGCCAGCAGTTTTTGGGCACGCCAAGAGACCCAGTACTTC	CASSFWARQETQYF
TRBJ2-4	TRBV20-1	NA	TRBD2	TGCAGTGCTTCCCTAGCGGGGGGGATTCAGTACTTC	CSASLAGGIQYF
TRBJ2-2	TRBV18	many	NA	TGTGCCAGCTCACCGACAGGTTTTAACACCGGGGAGCTGTTTTTT	CASSPTGFNTGELFF
TRBJ1-4	TRBV14	NA	NA	TGTGCCAGCAGCCAAGATAGGGTAGGAGAAAAACTGTTTTTT	CASSQDRVGEKLFF
TRBJ2-3	TRBV10-3	few	TRBD1	TGTGCCATCATGCCGAGGGGGCCCACAGATACGCAGTATTTT	CAIMPRGPTDTQYF
TRBJ2-2	TRBV14	few	NA	TGTGCCAGCAGCCAAGGTCGAGACAGGCTTTACACCGGGGAGCTGTTTTTT	CASSQGRDRLYTGELFF
TRBJ2-4	TRBV4-2	few	TRBD2	TGTGCCAGCAGCCAAGAGACTAGCGGGGTACAATTAGCCAAAAACATTCAGTACTTC	CASSQETSGVQLAKNIQYF
TRBJ2-7	TRBV6-5	NA	TRBD2	TGTGCCAGCAGTTCGACTAGCGGGGGGGCCTACGAGCAGTACTTC	CASSSTSGGAYEQYF
TRBJ2-3	TRBV7-2	many	NA	TGTGCCAGCAGCGGTAGGGACTTCACAGATACGCAGTATTTT	CASSGRDFTDTQYF
TRBJ2-6	TRBV29-1	few	NA	TGCAGCGTTGATACAGGGTCCGGGGCCAACGTCCTGACTTTC	CSVDTGSGANVLTF
TRBJ1-2	TRBV6-6	NA	NA	TGTGCCAGCGCCCCACGGGCGGATGGCTACACCTTC	CASAPRADGYTF
TRBJ1-1	TRBV6-2/TRBV6-3	NA	NA	TGTGCCACCCACGGGACGGCCGCTGAAGCTTTCTTT	CATHGTAAEAFF
TRBJ2-7	TRBV20-1	few	NA	TGCAGTGCTAGCGCGGGGCACGAGCAGTACTTC	CSASAGHEQYF
TRBJ1-6	TRBV14	NA	NA	TGTGCCAGCAGCCCCGATGTCACCTATAATTCACCCCTCCACTTT	CASSPDVTYNSPLHF